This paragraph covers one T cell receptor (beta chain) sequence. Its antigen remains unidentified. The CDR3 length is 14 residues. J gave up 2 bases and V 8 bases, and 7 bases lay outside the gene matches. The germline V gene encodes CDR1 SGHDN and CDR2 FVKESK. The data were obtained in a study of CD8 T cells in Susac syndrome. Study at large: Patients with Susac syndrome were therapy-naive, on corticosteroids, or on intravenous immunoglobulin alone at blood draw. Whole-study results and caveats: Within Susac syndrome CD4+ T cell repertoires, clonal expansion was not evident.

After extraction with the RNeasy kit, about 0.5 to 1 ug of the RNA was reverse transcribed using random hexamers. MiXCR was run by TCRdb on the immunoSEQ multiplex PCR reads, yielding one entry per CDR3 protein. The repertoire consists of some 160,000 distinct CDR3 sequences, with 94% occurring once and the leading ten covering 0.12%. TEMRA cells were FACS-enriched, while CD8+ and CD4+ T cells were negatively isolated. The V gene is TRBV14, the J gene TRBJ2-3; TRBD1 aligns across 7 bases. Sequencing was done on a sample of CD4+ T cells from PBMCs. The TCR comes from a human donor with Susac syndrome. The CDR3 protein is CASCRDRLTDTQYF. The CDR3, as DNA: TGTGCCAGCTGTCGGGACAGACTCACAGATACGCAGTATTTT.